The 3 T cell receptor beta chains listed next were all sequenced from one sample in a study of T cell repertoires in cytomegalovirus infection. TCRdb re-called the reads through MiXCR, storing one row per CDR3 protein. The table lists over 200,000 distinct CDR3 sequences, around 15% of them singletons. The sample taken for sequencing was PBMCs. The receptors derive from a human donor in good health (CMV status not recorded). Some clones in this sample may be carry-over from other donors' samples.

This sequence joins TRBV29-1 and TRBJ1-1, with a tentative D call TRBD1 (5 bases). This CDR3 comprises 12 residues. Germline V CDR1 and CDR2: SQVTM, ANQGSEA. V lost 7 bases, J lost 0 bases, and 9 bases lay in between. The CDR3: CSGQRMNTEAFF. CDR3 bases: TGCAGCGGACAGAGGATGAACACTGAAGCTTTCTTT.

This clonotype was detected many times. The chain couples TRBV7-2 to TRBJ2-7; D not certain. This CDR3 spans 15 amino acids. V dropped 5 bases and J dropped 0 bases, with 14 bases sitting between them. In germline, CDR1 is SGHTA, CDR2 FQGNSA. CDR3: CASSPRPLSSYEQYF. DNA of the CDR3: TGTGCCAGCAGCCCGAGACCCCTGAGCTCCTACGAGCAGTACTTC.

By share, this clonotype ranks as medium-sized (0.01 to 0.1%). CDR3 DNA: TGTGCCAGCAGCGCCTACAGGGTGTCTAGCGGGACGGACAATGAGCAGTTCTTC. This sequence encodes CASSAYRVSSGTDNEQFF. This rearrangement joins TRBV7-8 to TRBJ2-1, with 9 bases fitting TRBD2. The CDR3 has 18 residues. CDR1 is SGHVS, CDR2 FQNEAQ, per germline. J lost 5 bases, V lost 5 bases, and 16 bases had no gene match. The complete variable domain, with remaining parts taken from reference TRBV7-8 and TRBJ2-1, reads GAGVSQSPRYKVAKRGQDVALRCDPISGHVSLFWYQQALGQGPEFLTYFQNEAQLDKSGLPSDRFFAERPEGSVSTLKIQRTQQEDSAVYLCASSAYRVSSGTDNEQFFGPGTRLTVL.